This T cell receptor (beta chain) was found in a study of blood T cells in healthy people across ages. Sample-barcoded 5' priming and a J-beta primer mix drove a second PCR of about 6 to 11 cycles. MiXCR was run by TCRdb on the 5' RACE reads, yielding one entry per CDR3 protein. The table has 1.5 million to 2 million distinct CDR3 sequences, approximately 50% seen once. Study-wide results and limits: Those diversity estimates obtained from one million T cells were thought to be underestimates.

V lost 6 bases to trimming and J lost 0 bases, with 9 bases between them. The V gene's germline CDR1 is DFQATT and CDR2 SNEGSKA (reference sequence). The CDR3 has 13 residues. A note on this clonotype: Its antigen is unidentified.

Sequenced sample: blood. The TCR comes from a woman aged 40 to 50 in good health. This chain connects TRBV20-1 to TRBJ2-1; D is unclear. The CDR3 nucleotides read TGCAGTGCCCCTGGGATCTCCTACAATGAGCAGTTCTTC. Residues: CSAPGISYNEQFF.